This TCR beta chain was retrieved from a study of naive and memory T cell subsets. Overall study results and limits: This RNA-based method may be sensitive to activation-related transcript changes.

Ligated cDNA underwent four rounds of PCR with nested alpha and beta constant region primers and SP2. TCRdb processed the 5' RACE reads anew with MiXCR; each CDR3 protein has one entry. This table has about 59,000 distinct CDR3 sequences, 8% appearing once. Of note for this clonotype: The antigen remains unidentified.

The library had UMIs added by 3' ligation of an oligonucleotide to TCR cDNA. RNA was extracted from 2.5 to 3 ml of whole blood of healthy adults. Looked up from germline, CDR1 is KGHSH and CDR2 is LQKENI. The CDR3 runs to 13 residues. After removal of 4 bases from V and 5 bases from J, the junction contained 3 bases not matched to a gene. The chain combines TRBV18 with TRBJ2-7, with TRBD1 matching 9 bases. The TCR sequence derives from a female donor in good health. The CDR3 sequence is CASSRDREDEQYF. The CDR3 nucleotides are TGTGCCAGCTCACGGGACAGGGAGGACGAGCAGTACTTC.